This T cell receptor (beta chain) was recovered during a study of cytomegalovirus exposure and HLA in healthy donors (dated by TCRdb to the late 2010s). Turning to the overall study: According to an earlier analysis of several hundred of the donors, 150 million to 200 million T cells yielded approximately 120 million unique TCR beta sequences and approximately 300 Gb of sequence data. Roughly 320 gigabases of sequencing data and around 85 million unique TCR sequences made up an early release that covered approximately 700 HLA-typed donors. Of the roughly 390 genotyped donors, 75% to 85% were placed in the genetic ancestry cluster associated with self-reported Caucasian donors. The study aimed to test whether cataloging public T cell receptors could reveal signatures of past pathogen exposure. The study used immunosequencing to profile the T cell repertoires of about 670 subjects and linked those repertoires to cytomegalovirus serostatus. A separate validation cohort of 100 to 150 different subjects was used in addition to the roughly 720-subject first cohort. To predict cytomegalovirus infection status, the study combined high-throughput TCR immunosequencing, statistical association of individual TCRs with disease status, and machine learning. To study patterns of TCR occurrence, a later analysis re-analyzed previously published TCR beta repertoires from around 660 donors and added high-resolution HLA genotyping. The later analysis used no new phenotypic data to find candidate immune exposures, relying instead on TCR beta sequences and their occurrence across donors. In an earlier analysis of 587 of the donors, high-throughput TCR beta sequencing was used to judge whether each TCR beta V gene segment behaved as functional or pseudogenic. Donor age, sex, ethnicity and CMV serostatus were compiled together with the repertoire data. A later genetic analysis took genome-wide SNP genotypes for about three fifths of the roughly 670 donors and used that subset as a discovery cohort. All discovery cohort repertoires had been generated using a single sequencing platform. HLA typing included class I and class II loci at four-digit resolution. The number of donors typed differed by locus, with about 629-630 for A, B, C, DRB1 and DQB1, around 500 for DQA1, 600 to 610 for DPA1, and over 400 for DPB1. Because of strong linkage in the cohort, five DR-DQ haplotypes were treated as single units for association and clustering. Among 350 to 400 genotyped donors of the cohort, an average of approximately 250,000 unique TCR beta nucleotide sequences were sequenced per donor, roughly 18% of them non-productive. General findings and caveats noted by the study authors: Presence/absence analyses assumed roughly uniform sequencing depth across donors, an assumption that may not hold. Some IMGT-functional V segments, including TRBV6-2 and TRBV6-3, could not be told apart with the 87-base-pair reads, so those segments were excluded. A further reported finding was that TCR beta sequences accurately predicted the HLA-A and HLA-B alleles for most subjects in the first cohort. A cluster of highly shared sequence variants was judged likely to represent a technical artifact of the sequencing pipeline. In a later genetic analysis, a missense DCLRE1C variant was associated with V-gene and J-gene trimming of TCR beta chains, and the association was replicated in an independent cohort. The classifier was reported to diagnose cytomegalovirus status with high specificity and sensitivity in both the original cohort and the validation cohort. When HLA alleles, especially DR and DQ, strongly co-occurred, TCR associations were difficult to assign to individual alleles. In a later analysis, most CMV-associated TCR beta chains were found to appear HLA-restricted, with HLA associations seemingly driven largely by CMV exposure. Because counts were too low, about 18 rarely observed V segments, including chromosome 9 orphons, were excluded from the earlier analysis of 587 of the donors. The study listed 150 to 200 TCR beta chains as associated with cytomegalovirus. Most TCR sequences were observed very rarely across donors, whereas some public TCRs were present in many individuals. In a later analysis, HLA-associated TCR beta chains were found to be more clonally expanded and to have lower generation probabilities than equally common non-associated chains. According to a later analysis, parvovirus B19, influenza, CMV and Epstein-Barr virus appeared linked to several top co-occurrence clusters. An earlier analysis of approximately 570 of the donors showed that most TCR beta V segments appeared in productive rearrangements either about 87% or about 30% of the time, which broadly matched IMGT annotations. Linkage disequilibrium might explain the correlated functional status among segregating V segments, but an unknown experimental factor could not be excluded. Immune exposure information for the cohort was limited to CMV serostatus. In vitro tests confirmed that a few of the cytomegalovirus-associated TCR beta chains recognize cytomegalovirus antigens. In a later analysis, around 17,000 TCR beta sequences were associated with specific HLA alleles at a false discovery rate of 0.05. It was suggested by the authors that the approach could potentially be generalized to other disease states and immunological phenotypes. Compared with the roughly 670-donor mean, donors in an Asian-associated ancestry cluster had fewer N-insertions in productive TCRs, according to a later genetic analysis. A later analysis found that TCR association rates varied across HLA loci, with DRB1 alleles showing the most associated TCRs and HLA-C alleles the fewest. The cohort was sequenced for TCR beta chains only, and without alpha or paired-chain data the features that could be detected were limited. Because HLA typing was unavailable for some donors at each locus, only the typed subset was used in association tests.

Note on this clone: Its antigen remains unidentified. No much larger clone exists at a distance of one base, and base qualities are not known.

Preparation of the library involved the immunoSEQ multiplex PCR assay. The multiplex PCR relied on a mix of 60 forward primers for TCR Vbeta segments and 13 reverse primers for TCR Jbeta segments. The CDR3 region of rearranged TCR beta genes was amplified from genomic DNA by a multiplex PCR assay. The Illumina HiSeq System was used to sequence the amplified TCR beta libraries as 87-base-pair reads. In the paper's pipeline: A later analysis counted about 80 million unique TCR beta chains across the 650 to 700 repertoires, and about 10 million of these chains were shared by at least two donors. Raw reads were error-corrected and collapsed into unique sequences with a nearest-neighbor algorithm that merged closely related sequences to remove PCR and sequencing errors. Alignment of CDR3 sequences to IMGT reference sequences was used to assign V, D and J gene segments. For a sequence to be retained, a match of at least six nucleotides was required to both a V gene segment and a J gene segment. A rearrangement was called productive if the CDR3 had no stop codons and remained in frame with V and J, and every other rearrangement was called non-productive. CDR3 was defined according to IMGT convention as the region running from the second conserved V-encoded cysteine to the conserved J-encoded phenylalanine. Sequences without an unambiguous match to a single V gene segment were excluded from the earlier analysis of about 630 of the donors. In an earlier analysis of 450 to 750 of the donors, a V segment was called functional when productive rearrangements were above 56.7%, and segregating when the standard deviation between donors exceeded 5%. To diagnose cytomegalovirus status from the catalog of TCR beta chain sequences, a statistical classification framework was built. V and J gene assignment, in a later analysis, came from comparing TCR nucleotide sequences with IMGT/GENE-DB human TR gene sequences. The TCRdist pipeline was used in a later analysis to assign CDR3 sequences and most-parsimonious VDJ recombination scenarios. In a later analysis, each TCR beta chain was defined by its CDR3 amino acid sequence together with its V-gene family, and reads lacking a unique V-gene family were excluded. In a later analysis, approximately 640 highly shared, low-generation-probability nucleotide sequences were removed to address suspected cross-contamination and a sequencing artifact. In a later analysis, a clonal expansion index was calculated for each public chain from normalized within-repertoire ranks of inferred template counts. Generation probabilities in a later analysis came from a VDJ recombination model fitted to out-of-frame rearrangements, and those results were checked against IGoR. A later analysis scored TCR-TCR, TCR-HLA and TCR-CMV co-occurrence with hypergeometric tests, applying a repertoire-size bias correction to TCR pairs. In a later analysis, false discovery rates were estimated by permuting HLA or CMV assignments 20 times. In a later analysis, co-occurring TCRs were grouped using DBSCAN, with TCRdist sequence similarity added in when clustering inside HLA-allele-positive subsets. Co-occurrence clustering excluded repertoires with fewer than 30,000 or more than 120,000 public chains, plus five with anomalous nucleotide sharing. Entries here come from immuneACCESS through TCRdb and include only in-frame sequences with V and J called. Some clones fail to appear in such tables; in the studies checked, an unresolved V gene covers under half of the shortfall, and the cause of the remainder is unknown. V and J calls and clone size are as listed in that table; D and trimming were resolved from the DNA. The sample records 150,000 or so clones, 80% of which are singletons. 6.3% of the sample belongs to the ten largest clones.

The cohort was made up of approximately 700 healthy bone marrow donors. At the time of sampling, all cohort members were nominally healthy, though unrecorded immune exposures were likely present. The donor tested CMV seropositive and was one of the 289 seropositive cohort members. Each donor provided a peripheral blood sample, and peripheral blood mononuclear cells were used for TCR beta sequencing. Genomic DNA extraction from the blood cell samples was performed with the Qiagen DNeasy Blood Extraction Kit. The CDR3 runs 13 amino acids, cysteine and phenylalanine included. CDR3 DNA only is kept here, 39 bases in frame from base 1. The trim is 0 bases for V and 9 bases for J, with a gap of 8 bases between the germline ends. The germline V gene supplies CDR1 MGHRA and CDR2 YSYEKL.

The receptor comes from a male donor in good health and CMV-seropositive. Sample: PBMCs. The chain is encoded by TRBV4-1 joined to TRBJ2-2; too little of a D gene remains to name it. The CDR3 here reads CASSQEGARELFF. Here is the DNA: TGCGCCAGCAGCCAAGAAGGAGCGAGGGAGCTGTTTTTT.